The clone carrying this T cell receptor (beta chain) turned up a few times. This entry is derived from a study of blood T cells in healthy people across ages. At the level of the study: Capture by template switching was about one barcoded beta molecule per two T cells.

CDR3 length: 15 residues. Looked up from germline, CDR1 is SEHNR and CDR2 is FQNEAQ (reference sequence). Each individual donor underwent a draw of about 11 milliliters of peripheral blood. A J-beta primer mix and a sample-barcoded 5' primer were used in a second PCR of about 7 to 11 cycles. Tags on each cDNA molecule came from a template-switch adaptor with 12 random nucleotides. Per sample, CDR3-containing paired-end reads numbered at least 3 million. TCRdb reprocessed the 5' RACE reads via MiXCR and lists one record per CDR3 protein. The table has 800,000 to 1,000,000 distinct CDR3 sequences, around 48% seen once.

This sequence originates from a man aged 25-40 years in good health. The gene calls are TRBV7-9 and TRBJ2-5; D unclear. The J call may not be correct, given that the DNA end is closer to TRBJ2-7. Material: blood. The CDR3 protein is CASSTPKGPAYEQYF. DNA for the CDR3: TGTGCCAGCAGCACCCCCAAGGGCCCAGCCTACGAGCAGTACTTC.